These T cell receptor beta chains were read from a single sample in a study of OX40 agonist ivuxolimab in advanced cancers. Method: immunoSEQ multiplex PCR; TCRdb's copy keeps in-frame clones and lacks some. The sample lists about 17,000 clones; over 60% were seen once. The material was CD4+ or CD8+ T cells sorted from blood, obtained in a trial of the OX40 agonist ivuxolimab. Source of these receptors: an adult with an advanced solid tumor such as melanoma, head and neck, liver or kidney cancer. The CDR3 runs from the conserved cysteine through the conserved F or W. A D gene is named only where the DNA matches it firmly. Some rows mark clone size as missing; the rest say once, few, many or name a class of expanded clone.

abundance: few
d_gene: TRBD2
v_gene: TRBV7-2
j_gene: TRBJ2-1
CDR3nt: TGTGCCAGCAGCTTAGAGGGCACTAGCGGGGTCACCGACAATGAGCAGTTCTTC
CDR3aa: CASSLEGTSGVTDNEQFF

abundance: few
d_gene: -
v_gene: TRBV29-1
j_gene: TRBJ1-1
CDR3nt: TGCAGCGCCCCGTTGGGTGCCACTGAAGCTTTCTTT
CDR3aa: CSAPLGATEAFF

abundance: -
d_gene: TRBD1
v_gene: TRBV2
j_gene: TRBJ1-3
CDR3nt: TGTGCCAGCAGCCCCCCCGGACAGGCCTCTGGAAACACCATATATTTT
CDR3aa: CASSPPGQASGNTIYF

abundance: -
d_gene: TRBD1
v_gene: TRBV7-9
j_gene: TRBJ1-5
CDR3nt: TGTGCCAGCAGCCCCGGGACAGGGGGCCTTCTAAGCAATCAGCCCCAGCATTTT
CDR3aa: CASSPGTGGLLSNQPQHF

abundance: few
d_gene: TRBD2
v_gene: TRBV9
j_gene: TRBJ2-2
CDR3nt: TGTGCCCGCAGCGGAGGCGGGGGGGATTTGGACACCGGGGAGCTGTTTTTT
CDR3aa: CARSGGGGDLDTGELFF

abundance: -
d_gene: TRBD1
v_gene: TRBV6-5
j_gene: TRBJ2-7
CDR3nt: TGTGCCAGCAGTTACACCACCGGGACAGGGCCCCACGAGCAGTACTTC
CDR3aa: CASSYTTGTGPHEQYF

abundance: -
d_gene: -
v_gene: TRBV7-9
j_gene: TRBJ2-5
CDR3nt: TGTGCCAGCAGTCCGAGGCAGTCCGGAGAGACCCAGTACTTC
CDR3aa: CASSPRQSGETQYF

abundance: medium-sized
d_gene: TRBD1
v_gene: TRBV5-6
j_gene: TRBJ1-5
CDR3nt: TGTGCCAGCAGCTTAGGGGACAGGGGGAATCAGCCCCAGCATTTT
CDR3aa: CASSLGDRGNQPQHF

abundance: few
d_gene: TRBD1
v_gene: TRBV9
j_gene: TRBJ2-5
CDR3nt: TGTGCCAGCAGCCCACCAGGGGGCCGACTGGCGGAGACCCAGTACTTC
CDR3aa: CASSPPGGRLAETQYF

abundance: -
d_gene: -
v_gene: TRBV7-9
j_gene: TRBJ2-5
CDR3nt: TGTGCCAGCAGCTTTCCAACAAATTTACAAGAGACCCAGTACTTC
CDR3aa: CASSFPTNLQETQYF

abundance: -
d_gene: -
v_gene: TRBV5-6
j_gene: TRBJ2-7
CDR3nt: TGTGCCAGCAGCTTGGGGGGGCTAGCATCCTACGAGCAGTACTTC
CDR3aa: CASSLGGLASYEQYF

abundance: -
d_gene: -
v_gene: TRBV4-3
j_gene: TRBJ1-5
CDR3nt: TGCGCCAGCAGCCCACACCCTAATCAGCCCCAGCATTTT
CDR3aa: CASSPHPNQPQHF

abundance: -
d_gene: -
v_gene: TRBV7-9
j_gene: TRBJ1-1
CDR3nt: TGTGCCAGCAGACCCTACATCGAAGCTTTCTTT
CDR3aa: CASRPYIEAFF

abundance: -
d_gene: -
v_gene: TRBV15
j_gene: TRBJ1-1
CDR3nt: TGTGCCACCAGCATCGGGGGCACGAACACTGAAGCTTTCTTT
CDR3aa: CATSIGGTNTEAFF

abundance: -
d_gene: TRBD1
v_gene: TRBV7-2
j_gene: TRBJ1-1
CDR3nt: TGTGCCAGCAGCTTCTGGACAGGGACTGAAGCTTTCTTT
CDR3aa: CASSFWTGTEAFF

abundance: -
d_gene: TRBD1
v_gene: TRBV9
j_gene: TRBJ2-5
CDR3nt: TGTGCCAGCAGCGTAGGAGGGGACAGGGGGTTGAAGACCCAGTACTTC
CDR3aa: CASSVGGDRGLKTQYF

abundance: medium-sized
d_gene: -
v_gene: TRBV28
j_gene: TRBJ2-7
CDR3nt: TGTGCCAGCAGCCTAGGGAAAGAGCAGTACTTC
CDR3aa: CASSLGKEQYF

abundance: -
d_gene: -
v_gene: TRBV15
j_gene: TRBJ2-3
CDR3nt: TGTGCCACCAGCAGACCAACAGATACGCAGTATTTT
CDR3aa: CATSRPTDTQYF

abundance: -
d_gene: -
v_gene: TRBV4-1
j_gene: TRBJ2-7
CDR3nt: TGCGCCAGCAGCCAAGTCGGCAGGGGGGCCTACGAGCAGTACTTC
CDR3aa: CASSQVGRGAYEQYF

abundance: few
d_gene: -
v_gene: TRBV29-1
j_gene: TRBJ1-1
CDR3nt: TGCAGCGTTTTCGCCATCGGGGACACTGAAGCTTTCTTT
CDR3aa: CSVFAIGDTEAFF

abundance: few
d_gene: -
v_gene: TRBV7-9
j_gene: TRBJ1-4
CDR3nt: TGTGCCAGCAGCCTTGAGACTACAACTAATGAAAAACTGTTTTTT
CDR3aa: CASSLETTTNEKLFF

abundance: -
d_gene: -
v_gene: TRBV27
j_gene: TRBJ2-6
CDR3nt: TGTGCCAGCAGTTTATCACCCTTAGGGGTGTCTGGGGCCAACGTCCTGACTTTC
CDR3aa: CASSLSPLGVSGANVLTF

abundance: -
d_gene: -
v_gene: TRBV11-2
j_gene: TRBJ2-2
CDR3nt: TGTGCCAGCAGCTACAACACCGGGGAGCTGTTTTTT
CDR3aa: CASSYNTGELFF

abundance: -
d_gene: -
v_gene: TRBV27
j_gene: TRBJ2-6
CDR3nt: TGTGCCAGCAGTAACTTGCTCCGGCTACAAAGTCGGGCCAACGTCCTGACTTTC
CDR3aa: CASSNLLRLQSRANVLTF